The 32 T cell receptor beta chains presented below share a single source sample, sequenced in a study of shared clonotypes between healthy human individuals. The repertoire was sequenced with immunoSEQ multiplex PCR; TCRdb's copy has only in-frame clones and lacks some. The table lists some 2,400,000 clones, roughly 95% of them singletons, with around 0.13% in the top ten. The material sequenced was naive CD4+ T cells sorted from blood. Described subset: CD45RA+ positively selected. The receptors here all came from a man in his late teens or twenties in good health.

This clone was recorded a few times. The genes are TRBV5-6 and TRBJ1-6, with D unresolved. Germline CDR1 SGHDT, CDR2 YYEEEE. This CDR3 has 16 amino acids. Trimming took off 2 bases at V and 5 bases at J, with 14 bases between the two ends. CDR3 region: CASSFMGGKNNSPLHF. The CDR3 DNA reads TGTGCCAGCAGCTTCATGGGCGGGAAGAATAATTCACCCCTCCACTTT. The full variable domain, in which reference TRBV5-6 and TRBJ1-6 provide the parts outside the CDR3, is DAGVTQSPTHLIKTRGQQVTLRCSPKSGHDTVSWYQQALGQGPQFIFQYYEEEERQRGNFPDRFSGHQFPNYSSELNVNALLLGDSALYLCASSFMGGKNNSPLHFGNGTRLTVT.

The rearrangement joins TRBV28 to TRBJ1-2; no firm D call. V was cut by 8 bases and J by 4 bases, with 11 bases left in between. Germline loops: CDR1 MDHEN, CDR2 SYDVKM. The CDR3 has 12 amino acids. The CDR3 nucleotides read TGTGCCAGCGCGGTGCAGATCTATGGCTACACCTTC. It codes for CASAVQIYGYTF.

This clone was seen just once. This chain uses TRBV28 with TRBJ2-5, with D possibly called TRBD1 or TRBD2 (5 bases each). Germline V lookup: CDR1 MDHEN, CDR2 SYDVKM. The CDR3 length is 17 residues. The V gene lost 6 bases and the J gene lost 0 bases, with 20 bases spanning the gap. The CDR3 spells CASRPEGTHKNQETQYF. CDR3 in DNA: TGTGCCAGCAGACCGGAAGGGACGCATAAGAACCAAGAGACCCAGTACTTC.

The J gene is TRBJ1-2, the V gene TRBV5-4, with a tentative D call TRBD1 (5 bases). V gave up 0 bases and J gave up 4 bases, with 10 bases separating them. This CDR3 has 14 residues. From germline, CDR1 is SGHNT and CDR2 YYREEE (reference sequence). The CDR3 nucleotides read TGTGCCAGCAGCTTGGAGGGACTACGCTATGGCTACACCTTC. Translating gives CASSLEGLRYGYTF.

The chain couples TRBV27 to TRBJ1-1; 7 positions match TRBD1. The CDR3 has 15 amino acids. Germline CDR1 and CDR2: MNHEY and SMNVEV (reference sequence). After removal of 5 bases from V and 1 base from J, the junction contained 7 bases not matched to a gene. This CDR3 is CASSRGTEPNTEAFF. DNA for the CDR3: TGTGCCAGCAGTCGGGGGACAGAGCCGAACACTGAAGCTTTCTTT.

V usage is TRBV5-1 and J usage is TRBJ2-1; 16 bases are a match to TRBD2. Germline CDR1 and CDR2: SGHRS and YFSETQ. This CDR3 is built from 16 residues. The V and J ends lost 4 bases and 10 bases, in that order; junction bases with no gene match: 8. The CDR3, as DNA: TGCGCCAGCAGCGGCGGGACTAGCGGGAGGGCCGGGGAGCAGTTCTTC. Translated: CASSGGTSGRAGEQFF.

V is TRBV9 and J is TRBJ2-1; 15 nucleotides align to TRBD2. Germline loops: CDR1 SGDLS, CDR2 YYNGEE. V was clipped by 4 bases and J by 9 bases; unmatched bases: 5. The CDR3 is made up of 15 amino acids. The CDR3 nucleotides read TGTGCCAGCAGCTCAGGGACTAGCGGGGGGTCTGAGCAGTTCTTC. It yields the protein CASSSGTSGGSEQFF.

V gene TRBV19 combines with J gene TRBJ2-3; D might be TRBD1 (6 bases). Trimming pared 5 bases from V and 1 base from J, leaving 10 bases between. Per germline, CDR1 LNHDA and CDR2 SQIVND (reference sequence). CDR3 length: 14 residues. CDR3 protein: CASSRAGGTDTQYF. In DNA form, the CDR3 reads TGTGCCAGTAGTCGGGCAGGGGGCACAGATACGCAGTATTTT.

The J gene is TRBJ2-1, the V gene TRBV6-5; D might be TRBD1 (6 bases). The CDR3 loop spans 15 amino acids. The germline V gene has CDR1 MNHEY and CDR2 SVGAGI. V lost 8 bases, J lost 0 bases, and 14 bases lay in between. The CDR3 DNA sequence: TGTGCCAGCGGTAGGGGGAGCAGCTCCTACAATGAGCAGTTCTTC. This sequence encodes CASGRGSSSYNEQFF.

Of note for this clone: Mismatch with germline at one junction end may stem from a read error. In nucleotides, the CDR3 is TGTGCTAGCAGCTTTGACCGGGCCGGGGAGCTGTTTTTT. Amino acids: CASSFDRAGELFF. The chain joins TRBV7-7 to TRBJ2-2; D is unresolved. This CDR3 is built from 13 residues. CDR1 is SSHAT, CDR2 FNYEAQ, per germline (reference sequence).

Concerning this clone: The identical CDR3 is also encoded by other nucleotide sequences in the sample. The J gene is TRBJ2-7, the V gene TRBV5-1; possible D gene TRBD2, 5 bases. Trimming shortened V by 0 bases and J by 0 bases, and 10 bases separated the two germline ends. Germline V gene sequence: CDR1 SGHRS, CDR2 YFSETQ. There are 15 residues in the CDR3. The CDR3 nucleotides read TGCGCCAGCAGCTTGGCGGCGGGTAACTCCTACGAGCAGTACTTC. The encoded protein is CASSLAAGNSYEQYF.

Concerning this clone itself: Other nucleotide sequences in the sample specify the same CDR3. V usage is TRBV18 and J usage is TRBJ1-5; D uncertain. CDR3 length equals 13 residues. Germline V gene sequence: CDR1 KGHSH, CDR2 LQKENI. V dropped 3 bases and J dropped 5 bases, with 8 bases sitting between them. CDR3 amino acids: CASSPSRDQPQHF. As DNA, the CDR3 is TGTGCCAGCTCACCCAGCCGGGATCAGCCCCAGCATTTT.

The chain employs TRBV4-3 and TRBJ2-1, with 7 bases aligning to TRBD2. V was pared by 0 bases and J by 8 bases, with 10 bases of the junction left unmatched. From germline, CDR1 is LGHNA and CDR2 YSLEER. CDR3 size: 16 residues. In DNA, the CDR3 is TGCGCCAGCAGCCAAGATTTGGCGGGAGTTCGCGATGAGCAGTTCTTC. This encodes CASSQDLAGVRDEQFF.

The table lists this clone with a count of one. This chain joins TRBV19 and TRBJ2-1; TRBD2 matches 10 bases. From germline, CDR1 is LNHDA and CDR2 SQIVND (reference sequence). CDR3 size: 15 residues. V dropped 3 bases and J dropped 9; count of bases not matched to a gene: 8. The CDR3 reads CASSILGLAGAEQFF. CDR3 nucleotides: TGTGCCAGTAGTATCCTTGGTCTAGCGGGAGCTGAGCAGTTCTTC.

V gene TRBV28 combines with J gene TRBJ1-5; 8 positions match TRBD1. This CDR3 has 16 amino acids. With V trimmed by 6 bases and J by 3 bases, 10 bases remained unmatched. The germline V gene has CDR1 MDHEN and CDR2 SYDVKM. The CDR3 loop is CASRPSGGYDNQPQHF. The CDR3 nucleotides read TGTGCCAGCAGACCGTCAGGGGGCTATGACAATCAGCCCCAGCATTTT.

The rearrangement links TRBV6-1 to TRBJ2-4; 7 bases are a match to TRBD1. The junction had 12 bases not matched to a gene; V was cut back by 7 bases and J by 9 bases. Germline assignment: CDR1 MNHNS and CDR2 SASEGT. This CDR3 has 14 residues. Here the CDR3 reads CASNLGQVVGIQYF. The CDR3 nucleotides read TGTGCCAGCAACCTCGGACAGGTTGTGGGCATTCAGTACTTC.

The V gene is TRBV6-5, the J gene TRBJ2-2, with 9 positions matching TRBD1. CDR3 length: 16 residues. Germline CDR1 is MNHEY and CDR2 is SVGAGI. Trimming at V came to 2 bases and at J to 6 bases, leaving 7 bases not matched to a gene. CDR3 DNA: TGTGCCAGCAGTTACGGGGACAGGGCGTACGCCGGGGAGCTGTTTTTT. Translation gives CASSYGDRAYAGELFF.

Note on this clone: Other nucleotide sequences from this sample produce the same CDR3. J is TRBJ1-6 and V is TRBV6-5; no clear D gene. With 7 bases removed from V and 0 bases from J, the gap between germline ends came to 7 bases. The CDR3 loop spans 14 amino acids. Germline CDR1 MNHEY, CDR2 SVGAGI. The CDR3 DNA reads as TGTGCCAGCACCCTGAGCTCCTATAATTCACCCCTCCACTTT. The encoded protein is CASTLSSYNSPLHF.

The V gene is TRBV6-6, the J gene TRBJ2-5; 10 bases agree with TRBD1. Germline V gene lookup returns CDR1 MNHNY and CDR2 SVGAGI (reference sequence). Germline trimming cut 5 bases from V and 4 bases from J; bases unmatched to any gene: 4. The CDR3 spans 14 residues. This chain's CDR3 is CASSRTGGGETQYF. The CDR3 region has the DNA TGTGCCAGCAGTCGGACAGGGGGGGGAGAGACCCAGTACTTC.

A remark on this clone: This same CDR3 is encoded by further DNA sequences in the sample. This chain uses TRBV5-1 with TRBJ2-5; D perhaps matches TRBD1 (6 bases). Germline assignment: CDR1 SGHRS and CDR2 YFSETQ. The ends were cut back, 0 bases at V and 5 bases at J, with 11 bases in the middle. The CDR3 length is 14 residues. CDR3 coding DNA: TGCGCCAGCAGCTTGGCAGGGCAGGGGGAGACCCAGTACTTC. It codes for CASSLAGQGETQYF.

The genes are TRBV29-1 and TRBJ1-4; D possibly corresponds to TRBD1 (6 bases). There are 13 residues in the CDR3. Deletions cut 6 bases from V and 3 bases from J, with 11 bases between. Germline assignment: CDR1 SQVTM and CDR2 ANQGSEA. The CDR3 spells CSVGQNSNEKLFF. CDR3 in DNA: TGCAGCGTCGGACAGAATTCTAATGAAAAACTGTTTTTT.

This clone was picked up one time. V and J are TRBV7-2 and TRBJ2-5; no clear D. The CDR3 totals 12 residues. CDR1 is SGHTA and CDR2 is FQGNSA in the germline V gene. V lost 4 bases, J lost 5 bases, and 8 bases lay in between. The CDR3 DNA reads TGTGCCAGCAGCTCGCCACTGGAGACCCAGTACTTC. As protein: CASSSPLETQYF.

The chain recombines TRBV27 with TRBJ1-1; TRBD1 matches 8 bases. This CDR3 is built from 16 residues. After removal of 0 bases from V and 5 bases from J, the junction contained 8 bases not matched to a gene. Germline lookup yields CDR1 MNHEY and CDR2 SMNVEV (reference sequence). The CDR3 loop reads CASSLSGQGSRTEAFF. In nucleotides, the CDR3 is TGTGCCAGCAGTTTATCCGGACAGGGTTCTAGAACTGAAGCTTTCTTT.

The rearrangement joins TRBV5-4 to TRBJ2-5; TRBD1 matches at 10 bases. Germline loops: CDR1 SGHNT, CDR2 YYREEE (reference sequence). The length of the CDR3 is 17 residues. V shed 0 bases and J 4 bases; nucleotides not matched to a gene: 9. DNA for the CDR3: TGTGCCAGCAGCTTGGGTATCCCCGACAGGGGGCGAGAGACCCAGTACTTC. It yields the protein CASSLGIPDRGRETQYF.

This clone was seen just once. The V gene is TRBV11-2, the J gene TRBJ2-1, with TRBD2 as a possible D gene (6 bases). CDR1 and CDR2 from the germline V gene are SGHAT and FQNNGV. The CDR3 has 12 residues. Between the trimmed V and J ends, which lost 4 bases and 10 bases, there was a span of 11 bases. CDR3 sequence reads: CASSSGVREQFF. The CDR3 nucleotides read TGTGCCAGCAGCTCGGGAGTACGGGAGCAGTTCTTC.

The chain carries TRBV18 and TRBJ1-1, with D possibly TRBD1 on 6 matching bases. The CDR3 is made up of 15 amino acids. V was cut by 3 bases and J by 5 bases, with 16 bases left in between. Germline values: CDR1 KGHSH, CDR2 LQKENI. Here the CDR3 reads CASSPSWGGTTEAFF. DNA of the CDR3: TGTGCCAGCTCACCGAGTTGGGGGGGCACAACTGAAGCTTTCTTT.

This clone was seen only once. J is TRBJ1-3 and V is TRBV6-1; a weak D match, TRBD1 (5 bases). The germline V gene encodes CDR1 MNHNS and CDR2 SASEGT. The V and J ends lost 0 bases and 3 bases respectively, with 12 bases between them. The CDR3 has 16 amino acids. The CDR3 DNA follows: TGTGCCAGCAGTGAAGCACGGGGGATAGGTGGAAACACCATATATTTT. Its protein is CASSEARGIGGNTIYF.

This chain links TRBV19 with TRBJ2-3; D uncertain. The CDR3 covers 14 residues. The germline V and J ends were trimmed by 3 bases and 0 bases, with 7 bases remaining between them. Looked up from germline, CDR1 is LNHDA and CDR2 is SQIVND (reference sequence). CDR3 nucleotides: TGTGCCAGTAGTATTACTGCTAGCACAGATACGCAGTATTTT. Translated: CASSITASTDTQYF.

The V gene is TRBV18, the J gene TRBJ2-7; TRBD1 agrees at 9 bases. Germline V gene sequence: CDR1 KGHSH, CDR2 LQKENI. Germline trimming cut 6 bases from V and 3 bases from J; bases unmatched to any gene: 9. The CDR3 contains 15 residues. This CDR3 reads CASSPSWTGDYEQYF. The CDR3 region has the DNA TGTGCCAGCTCGCCAAGCTGGACAGGGGACTACGAGCAGTACTTC.

The V gene is TRBV5-5, the J gene TRBJ1-6; weak D call: TRBD1 (5 bases). The CDR3 covers 15 residues. The ends were cut back, 6 bases at V and 4 bases at J, with 14 bases in the middle. Per the germline V gene, CDR1 is SGHKS and CDR2 is YYEKEE (reference sequence). The CDR3 coding sequence is TGTGCCAGCAACCTGGCGGGACTATATAATTCACCCCTCCACTTT. It translates to CASNLAGLYNSPLHF.

The V call is TRBV10-3, the J call TRBJ2-7; the match to TRBD2 covers 8 bases. V gave up 7 bases and J gave up 4 bases; unmatched junction bases: 6. This CDR3 has 13 residues. Germline V gives CDR1 ENHRY, CDR2 SYGVKD. CDR3 sequence: CAINRGLGYEQYF. The CDR3 DNA reads as TGTGCCATCAACCGGGGACTAGGATACGAGCAGTACTTC.

The chain is built from TRBV11-3 and TRBJ2-1; the match to TRBD2 covers 14 bases. Trimming removed 6 bases from V and 6 bases from J; junction bases left unmatched: 4. The CDR3 loop spans 15 amino acids. Germline V CDR1 and CDR2: SGHNT, YENEEA. CDR3 loop: CASSMGLAGVNEQFF. The CDR3 region has the DNA TGTGCCAGCAGTATGGGACTAGCGGGAGTCAATGAGCAGTTCTTC.